These T cell receptor beta chains were read from a single sample in a study of blood T cell repertoires in COVID-19. Profiling relied on immunoSEQ multiplex PCR, and the TCRdb table lists in-frame clones only, not all of them. The profile shows under 300,000 clones, 85% to 90% of them singletons. The sequenced sample consisted of PBMCs or T cells enriched from blood (not recorded which). Source of these receptors: a young woman who had recovered from COVID-19. CDR3s include the opening cysteine and the closing phenylalanine or tryptophan. The D gene is left open where the match is weak. Clone size, where shown, is once, few, many, or a class for clones that have expanded.

size: -; J: TRBJ2-2; V: TRBV4-1; D: TRBD2; DNA: TGCGCCAGCAGCCAGGGACTAGCGGGGAAGGGGGAGCTGTTTTTT; CDR3: CASSQGLAGKGELFF
size: few; J: TRBJ1-1; V: TRBV28; D: -; DNA: TGTGCCAGCAGACCCCCACCTATGAACACTGAAGCTTTCTTT; CDR3: CASRPPPMNTEAFF
size: -; J: TRBJ1-2; V: TRBV25-1; D: TRBD1; DNA: TGTGCCAGCAGTACAGGGGGCTTAGGCTACACCTTC; CDR3: CASSTGGLGYTF
size: -; J: TRBJ2-1; V: TRBV7-8; D: TRBD2; DNA: TGTGCCAGCAGCTTACCACTAGCGGGGGGGCTCTACAATGAGCAGTTCTTC; CDR3: CASSLPLAGGLYNEQFF
size: -; J: TRBJ1-6; V: TRBV7-2; D: -; DNA: TGTGCCAGCAGCTTATCCGGCAGGGATAATTCACCCCTCCACTTT; CDR3: CASSLSGRDNSPLHF
size: -; J: TRBJ1-6; V: TRBV24-1; D: TRBD1; DNA: TGTGCCACCAGTGATCCTCAGGGGGCGCCGGATAATTCACCCCTCCACTTT; CDR3: CATSDPQGAPDNSPLHF
size: few; J: TRBJ2-1; V: TRBV4-2; D: TRBD2; DNA: TGTGCCAGCAGCCAAGGGGGACTAGCGGCTTACAATGAGCAGTTCTTC; CDR3: CASSQGGLAAYNEQFF
size: -; J: TRBJ1-1; V: TRBV2; D: -; DNA: TGTGCCAGCAGTGAAGAGGGGGTGAGGACTGAAGCTTTCTTT; CDR3: CASSEEGVRTEAFF
size: once; J: TRBJ2-5; V: TRBV5-4; D: TRBD1; DNA: TGTGCCAGCAGCACGGGACAGAGCCAAGAGACCCAGTACTTC; CDR3: CASSTGQSQETQYF
size: -; J: TRBJ2-1; V: TRBV7-9; D: -; DNA: TGTGCCAGCAGCCCAGCCTACAATGAGCAGTTCTTC; CDR3: CASSPAYNEQFF
size: -; J: TRBJ1-1; V: TRBV18; D: -; DNA: TGTGCCAGCTCACCAACTCCAGGGAATGAAGCTTTCTTT; CDR3: CASSPTPGNEAFF
size: -; J: TRBJ1-1; V: TRBV12-5; D: TRBD1; DNA: TGTGCTAGTGTAAGGGACAGCTGGAACACTGAAGCTTTCTTT; CDR3: CASVRDSWNTEAFF
size: -; J: TRBJ2-7; V: TRBV7-7; D: -; DNA: TGTGCTAGCAGTCCCGGTCCCTCCTACGAGCAGTACTTC; CDR3: CASSPGPSYEQYF
size: -; J: TRBJ2-3; V: TRBV6-4; D: -; DNA: TGTGCCAGCAGTGATACGGGAGTTACGCAGTATTTT; CDR3: CASSDTGVTQYF
size: -; J: TRBJ2-7; V: TRBV4-1; D: TRBD2; DNA: TGCGCCAGCAGCCAAGACGGCGCGGGGGGTCTGAGCTCCTACGAGCAGTACTTC; CDR3: CASSQDGAGGLSSYEQYF
size: -; J: TRBJ1-2; V: TRBV20-1; D: -; DNA: TGCAGTGCTAGTGACGGTAACTATGGCTACACCTTC; CDR3: CSASDGNYGYTF
size: -; J: TRBJ2-2; V: TRBV6-5; D: TRBD1; DNA: TGTGCCAGCAGCCGACAGGGGTACACCGGGGAGCTGTTTTTT; CDR3: CASSRQGYTGELFF
size: once; J: TRBJ2-3; V: TRBV6-2/TRBV6-3; D: TRBD1; DNA: TGTGCCAGCAGTCGCGGGACAGGGGAAGCAGATACGCAGTATTTT; CDR3: CASSRGTGEADTQYF
size: -; J: TRBJ2-3; V: TRBV4-1; D: TRBD2; DNA: TGCGCCAGCAGCCAAGATCCTAGCGGGGGGGCTTTAGATACGCAGTATTTT; CDR3: CASSQDPSGGALDTQYF